The 23 T cell receptor beta chains below were found in one sample sequenced in a study of OX40 agonist ivuxolimab in advanced cancers. Some clones are missing from TCRdb's copy, which holds only in-frame ones; the method was immunoSEQ multiplex PCR. The sample holds roughly 75,000 clones, roughly nine tenths seen once. The sequencing here drew on CD4+ or CD8+ T cells sorted from blood, taken in a trial of the OX40 agonist ivuxolimab. The receptor set was obtained from an adult with an advanced solid tumor such as melanoma, head and neck, liver or kidney cancer.

In this sample, this clone turned up a few times. The chain has TRBV7-9 and TRBJ2-7, with TRBD1 matching 10 bases. The CDR3 loop spans 15 amino acids. Germline V gene data show CDR1 as SEHNR and CDR2 as FQNEAQ (reference sequence). With 6 bases clipped from V and 4 bases from J, the junction kept 9 bases outside the gene matches. DNA of the CDR3: TGTGCCAGCAGAATATCCGGGACAGGGGAGTACGAGCAGTACTTC. Translated: CASRISGTGEYEQYF.

The chain carries TRBV13 and TRBJ2-2; 10 nucleotides agree with TRBD2. Germline lookup yields CDR1 PRHDT and CDR2 FYEKMQ (reference sequence). The junction had 5 bases not matched to a gene; V was cut back by 5 bases and J by 2 bases. This CDR3 contains 16 residues. The CDR3: CASSGPSGGNTGELFF. The DNA of the CDR3 is TGTGCCAGCAGCGGGCCTAGCGGGGGTAACACCGGGGAGCTGTTTTTT.

V gene TRBV4-3 combines with J gene TRBJ2-1, with D possibly matching TRBD2 (6 bases). This CDR3 spans 13 amino acids. Germline-derived CDR1 and CDR2 are LGHNA and YSLEER. V lost 1 base, J lost 6 bases, and 7 bases lay in between. CDR3 DNA: TGCGCCAGCAGCCAAGTGGGGGGCAATGAGCAGTTCTTC. Its protein is CASSQVGGNEQFF.

The chain combines TRBV18 with TRBJ1-1, with a weak D call TRBD1 (5 bases). The CDR3 contains 15 residues. In germline, CDR1 is KGHSH, CDR2 LQKENI. V was clipped by 2 bases and J by 1 base, with 11 bases between them. In DNA form, the CDR3 reads TGTGCCAGCTCACCAGAGGGGCATGGGAACACTGAAGCTTTCTTT. This gives the protein CASSPEGHGNTEAFF. Supplemented by reference TRBV18 and TRBJ1-1, the full variable domain reads NAGVMQNPRHLVRRRGQEARLRCSPMKGHSHVYWYRQLPEEGLKFMVYLQKENIIDESGMPKERFSAEFPKEGPSILRIQQVVRGDSAAYFCASSPEGHGNTEAFFGQGTRLTVV.

This clone was counted a single time. The rearrangement links TRBV6-1 to TRBJ1-3, with 8 bases fitting TRBD1. The CDR3 runs 14 residues. V was clipped by 8 bases and J by 11 bases; unmatched bases: 14. Germline CDR1 MNHNS, CDR2 SASEGT. CDR3 residues: CASGWDRLNFPIYF. CDR3 coding DNA: TGTGCCAGCGGCTGGGACAGGTTAAATTTCCCCATATATTTT.

The genes are TRBV10-3 and TRBJ2-3, with D hard to call. CDR1 ENHRY and CDR2 SYGVKD come from the germline V gene. CDR3 length: 16 amino acids. Trimming pared 0 bases from V and 2 bases from J, leaving 12 bases between. The CDR3 nucleotides are TGTGCCATCAGTGAGTCCACTCGTAAGGTCACAGATACGCAGTATTTT. It encodes CAISESTRKVTDTQYF.

This chain links TRBV7-6 with TRBJ1-6; D uncertain. The germline V and J ends were trimmed by 3 bases and 9 bases, with 9 bases remaining between them. The CDR3 consists of 13 residues. The germline V gene encodes CDR1 SGHVS and CDR2 FNYEAQ. CDR3 bases: TGTGCCAGCAGCTTCCGGCCCACTTCACCCCTCCACTTT. This gives the protein CASSFRPTSPLHF. Looking up the rest from reference TRBV7-6 and TRBJ1-6 gives the full variable domain: GAGVSQSPRYKVTKRGQDVALRCDPISGHVSLYWYRQALGQGPEFLTYFNYEAQQDKSGLPNDRFSAERPEGSISTLTIQRTEQRDSAMYRCASSFRPTSPLHFGNGTRLTVT.

This clone appeared a single time. The chain combines TRBV27 with TRBJ2-3; the D is unclear. V lost 4 bases and J 0 bases, leaving 11 bases between the germline ends. This CDR3 comprises 15 residues. From germline, CDR1 is MNHEY and CDR2 SMNVEV (reference sequence). The CDR3 coding sequence is TGTGCCAGCAGTTCAGAGGTAGGGAGCACAGATACGCAGTATTTT. Translated: CASSSEVGSTDTQYF.

V and J are TRBV4-2 and TRBJ2-1; TRBD1 aligns across 7 bases. The CDR3 is made up of 15 amino acids. Germline CDR1 is LGHNA and CDR2 is YNFKEQ. Trimming at V came to 0 bases and at J to 10 bases, leaving 9 bases not matched to a gene. The CDR3 bases are TGTGCCAGCAGCCAAGAAGAGGGGGCCCGTCGGGAGCAGTTCTTC. Its translation: CASSQEEGARREQFF.

CDR3 nucleotides: TGTGCCAGCAGCTTAGACGTGCACGGTACGCAGTATTTT. This sequence encodes CASSLDVHGTQYF. This chain connects TRBV5-5 to TRBJ2-3; D ambiguous. The CDR3 consists of 13 residues. The germline CDR1 and CDR2 sequences are SGHKS and YYEKEE (reference sequence). Trimming took 2 bases from V and 8 from J, leaving 12 bases between them.

The chain couples TRBV27 to TRBJ2-7, with 10 bases aligning to TRBD2. Germline V lookup: CDR1 MNHEY, CDR2 SMNVEV (reference sequence). This CDR3 spans 15 amino acids. Germline trimming cut 8 bases from V and 4 bases from J; bases unmatched to any gene: 11. The CDR3 sequence: CASGLSGRPGYEQYF. The DNA of the CDR3 is TGTGCCAGCGGCCTTAGCGGGAGGCCTGGATACGAGCAGTACTTC.

The chain couples TRBV7-3 to TRBJ1-1; tentatively, D is TRBD1 (6 bases). The CDR3 totals 15 residues. The V gene's germline CDR1 is SGHTA and CDR2 FQGTGA. The V end was cut by 3 bases, the J end by 5 bases, with 16 bases between. CDR3 coding DNA: TGTGCCAGCAGCTTGATCAGGGGAGGAAGAACTGAAGCTTTCTTT. This gives the protein CASSLIRGGRTEAFF.

In its sample, this clone was seen a few times. The V call is TRBV6-5, the J call TRBJ1-1; possible D gene TRBD1, 5 bases. V lost 5 bases, J lost 6 bases, and 10 bases lay in between. The CDR3 is 12 residues long. From germline, CDR1 is MNHEY and CDR2 SVGAGI. This CDR3 reads CASSVRGAEAFF. Written as DNA, the CDR3 is TGTGCCAGCAGTGTCCGGGGGGCTGAAGCTTTCTTT.

The chain couples TRBV7-9 to TRBJ1-2; unclear D gene. The CDR3 totals 15 residues. The ends were cut back, 1 base at V and 1 base at J, with 10 bases in the middle. CDR1 and CDR2 (germline): SEHNR, FQNEAQ (reference sequence). DNA for the CDR3: TGTGCCAGCAGCTTAGAGTCTGCCTTTAACTATGGCTACACCTTC. Its translation is CASSLESAFNYGYTF. Drawing the rest from reference TRBV7-9 and TRBJ1-2, the complete variable domain is DTGVSQNPRHKITKRGQNVTFRCDPISEHNRLYWYRQTLGQGPEFLTYFQNEAQLEKSRLLSDRFSAERPKGSFSTLEIQRTEQGDSAMYLCASSLESAFNYGYTFGSGTRLTVV.

This rearrangement joins TRBV6-5 to TRBJ2-2; 11 bases are shared with TRBD2. The germline V gene encodes CDR1 MNHEY and CDR2 SVGAGI. This CDR3 has 15 amino acids. With 6 bases clipped from V and 5 bases from J, the junction kept 5 bases outside the gene matches. The CDR3 region has the DNA TGTGCCAGCAGCCTTCTAGCGGGAGGTACCGGGGAGCTGTTTTTT. Protein sequence: CASSLLAGGTGELFF.

The chain carries TRBV9 and TRBJ2-2; tentatively, D is TRBD1 (6 bases). Germline V gene sequence: CDR1 SGDLS, CDR2 YYNGEE. The CDR3 consists of 17 residues. V was pared by 3 bases and J by 4 bases, with 19 bases between. CDR3 residues: CASSDHQGAGVTGELFF. The CDR3 DNA reads TGTGCCAGCAGCGATCATCAAGGGGCAGGGGTCACCGGGGAGCTGTTTTTT.

The chain is built from TRBV29-1 and TRBJ2-7; D possibly matches TRBD1 or TRBD2 (6 bases each). V lost 6 bases, J lost 1 base, and 19 bases lay in between. Looked up from germline, CDR1 is SQVTM and CDR2 is ANQGSEA. CDR3 length: 15 residues. The CDR3 DNA reads as TGCAGCGTAAGGGGGGTAGTGGGATATTCCTACGAGCAGTACTTC. Amino acid sequence: CSVRGVVGYSYEQYF.

CDR3 residues: CASGWGGDEQYF. CDR3 nucleotide sequence: TGTGCCAGCGGGTGGGGTGGGGACGAGCAGTACTTC. The V gene is TRBV28, the J gene TRBJ2-7, with D unresolved. Germline CDR1 and CDR2: MDHEN and SYDVKM. Trimming cost V 8 bases and J 5 bases, with 13 bases left between them. This CDR3 contains 12 residues.

This clone came up once. This chain uses TRBV4-2 with TRBJ2-1, with 10 bases that match TRBD2. J lost 8 bases, V lost 0 bases, and 7 bases had no gene match. The CDR3 runs 16 residues. Germline V gives CDR1 LGHNA, CDR2 YNFKEQ. The CDR3 DNA sequence: TGTGCCAGCAGCCAAGATGGGGCTAGCGGGAGCGATGAGCAGTTCTTC. It codes for CASSQDGASGSDEQFF.

The chain links TRBV21-1 to TRBJ1-5. TRBV21-1 is tagged as a pseudogene. The CDR3 totals 19 residues. As DNA, the CDR3 is TGTGCCAGCAGCAAAAGGAAAGCCCAGGGAGCATGTAGCAATCAGCCCCAGCATTTT. Translating it yields CASSKRKAQGACSNQPQHF.

The V gene is TRBV7-3, the J gene TRBJ2-3; D gene uncertain. V lost 5 bases, J lost 3 bases, and 12 bases lay in between. The CDR3 is made up of 14 amino acids. Germline CDR1 reads SGHTA; CDR2 reads FQGTGA. The CDR3 region is CASSPVGSTDTQYF. The CDR3 coding sequence is TGTGCCAGCAGCCCCGTAGGGTCAACAGATACGCAGTATTTT.

V and J are TRBV10-3 and TRBJ1-1; D remains ambiguous. Trimming shortened V by 0 bases and J by 7 bases, and 12 bases separated the two germline ends. CDR3 length equals 14 residues. Germline-derived CDR1 and CDR2 are ENHRY and SYGVKD. The CDR3, as DNA: TGTGCCATCAGTGAGTCGGGGTCAGAGAGTGAAGCTTTCTTT. This gives the protein CAISESGSESEAFF.

The chain joins TRBV7-8 to TRBJ1-5, with TRBD1 matching over 10 bases. Losses at the gene ends were 0 bases for V and 7 bases for J; bases not matched to a gene: 0. The CDR3 spans 14 residues. Germline assignment: CDR1 SGHVS and CDR2 FQNEAQ. The CDR3 nucleotides read TGTGCCAGCAGCTTAGCGACAGGGGGCCAGCCCCAGCATTTT. Translating gives CASSLATGGQPQHF. Looking up the rest from reference TRBV7-8 and TRBJ1-5 gives the full variable domain: GAGVSQSPRYKVAKRGQDVALRCDPISGHVSLFWYQQALGQGPEFLTYFQNEAQLDKSGLPSDRFFAERPEGSVSTLKIQRTQQEDSAVYLCASSLATGGQPQHFGDGTRLSIL.